This T cell receptor (beta chain) was captured in a study of control samples from healthy donors and cancer patients. TCRdb keeps only in-frame clones here, not all; method: immunoSEQ multiplex PCR. The sample lists some 82,000 clones; 84% were seen once. Sequenced input: PBMCs. This TCR was sampled from a man aged 60-69 years with head and neck cancer.

Written as DNA, the CDR3 is TGTGCCAGCACCGACCGGGCCCAGAATGAAAAACTGTTTTTT. It yields the protein CASTDRAQNEKLFF. The chain links TRBV7-9 to TRBJ1-4; D is uncertain. Germline V lookup: CDR1 SEHNR, CDR2 FQNEAQ (reference sequence). V was pared by 7 bases and J by 5 bases, with 14 bases between. This CDR3 has 14 residues. Looking up the rest from reference TRBV7-9 and TRBJ1-4 gives the full variable domain: DTGVSQNPRHKITKRGQNVTFRCDPISEHNRLYWYRQTLGQGPEFLTYFQNEAQLEKSRLLSDRFSAERPKGSFSTLEIQRTEQGDSAMYLCASTDRAQNEKLFFGSGTQLSVL.